Below, 7 T cell receptor beta chains from the same sample are listed, as sequenced in a study of blood T cell repertoires in COVID-19. Clones were sequenced by immunoSEQ multiplex PCR, and TCRdb holds only the in-frame ones, with some missing. The repertoire consists of 200,000 to 300,000 clones, with over 70% occurring once and the leading ten covering roughly 7.9%. The sequenced sample consisted of peripheral blood. Every receptor here comes from a woman older than 75 with acute or convalescent COVID-19.

V usage is TRBV6-5 and J usage is TRBJ2-7; 9 positions agree with TRBD1. V shed 11 bases and J 3 bases; nucleotides not matched to a gene: 11. The CDR3 consists of 14 residues. Germline CDR1 and CDR2: MNHEY and SVGAGI. CDR3 sequence reads: CAASRGTGYYEQYF. CDR3 nucleotides: TGTGCCGCATCTCGTGGGACAGGGTACTACGAGCAGTACTTC.

The V call is TRBV6-5, the J call TRBJ1-3; D is unresolved. Per the germline V gene, CDR1 is MNHEY and CDR2 is SVGAGI. CDR3 length equals 16 residues. Trimming took off 3 bases at V and 0 bases at J, with 12 bases between the two ends. The CDR3 region has the DNA TGTGCCAGCAGTTATTCATTACAGCACTCTGGAAACACCATATATTTT. Translation: CASSYSLQHSGNTIYF.

A single count supports this clone. J is TRBJ2-3 and V is TRBV5-1; 15 nucleotides line up with TRBD2. Per germline, CDR1 SGHRS and CDR2 YFSETQ. The length of the CDR3 is 17 residues. V lost 4 bases, J lost 6 bases, and 9 bases stayed unmatched. The chain's CDR3 is CASSPPGLAGGSDTQYF. In DNA, the CDR3 is TGCGCCAGCAGCCCACCGGGACTAGCGGGGGGCTCGGATACGCAGTATTTT.

The chain links TRBV10-3 to TRBJ2-1, with 7 bases lining up with TRBD2. The V gene end was trimmed by 10 bases and the J gene end by 6 bases; junction bases not matched to a gene: 9. Germline V CDR1 and CDR2: ENHRY, SYGVKD. This CDR3 spans 13 amino acids. The chain's CDR3 is CATLSGDFNEQFF. In DNA form, the CDR3 reads TGTGCCACCCTGAGCGGGGATTTCAATGAGCAGTTCTTC.

The chain combines TRBV7-2 with TRBJ2-3; 7 nucleotides match TRBD2. J lost 4 bases, V lost 0 bases, and 7 bases had no gene match. The CDR3 runs 16 residues. Germline CDR1 and CDR2: SGHTA and FQGNSA. The CDR3 loop is CASSLAGAGVADTQYF. The CDR3, as DNA: TGTGCCAGCAGCTTAGCGGGCGCGGGGGTCGCAGATACGCAGTATTTT.

V usage is TRBV30 and J usage is TRBJ2-1; the match to TRBD1 covers 10 bases. CDR3 length equals 13 residues. The germline V gene has CDR1 GTSNPN and CDR2 SVGIG (reference sequence). Trimming at V came to 6 bases and at J to 12 bases, leaving 11 bases not matched to a gene. CDR3 amino acids: CACLPGQGTGQFF. The CDR3 DNA sequence: TGTGCCTGTCTACCGGGACAGGGGACCGGGCAGTTCTTC.

The genes are TRBV6-6 and TRBJ1-4; D uncertain. Trimming left V 10 bases short and J 6 bases short, with 12 bases between. This CDR3 has 12 amino acids. The germline V gene encodes CDR1 MNHNY and CDR2 SVGAGI (reference sequence). The CDR3 coding sequence is TGTGCCACCTCTCCTGGGCATGAAAAACTGTTTTTT. The encoded protein is CATSPGHEKLFF.